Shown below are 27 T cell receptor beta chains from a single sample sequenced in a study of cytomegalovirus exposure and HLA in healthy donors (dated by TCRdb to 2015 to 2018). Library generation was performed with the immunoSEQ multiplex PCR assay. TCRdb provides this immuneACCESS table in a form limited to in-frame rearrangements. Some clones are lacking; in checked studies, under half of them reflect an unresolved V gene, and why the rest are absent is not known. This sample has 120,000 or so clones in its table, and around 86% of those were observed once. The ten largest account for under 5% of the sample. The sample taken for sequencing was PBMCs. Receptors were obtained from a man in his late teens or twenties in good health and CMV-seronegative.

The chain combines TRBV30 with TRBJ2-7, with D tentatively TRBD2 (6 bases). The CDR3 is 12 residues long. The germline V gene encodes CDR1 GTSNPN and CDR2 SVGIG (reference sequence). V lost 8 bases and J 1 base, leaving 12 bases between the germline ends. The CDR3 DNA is TGTGCCCTGGGGGGAGGATCCTACGAGCAGTACTTC. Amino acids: CALGGGSYEQYF.

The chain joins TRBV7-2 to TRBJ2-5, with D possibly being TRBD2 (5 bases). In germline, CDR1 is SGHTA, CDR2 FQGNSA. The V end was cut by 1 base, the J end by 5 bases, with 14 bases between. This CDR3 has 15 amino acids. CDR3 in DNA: TGTGCCAGCAGCTTAGTTTTGAGTACGGGGGAGACCCAGTACTTC. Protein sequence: CASSLVLSTGETQYF.

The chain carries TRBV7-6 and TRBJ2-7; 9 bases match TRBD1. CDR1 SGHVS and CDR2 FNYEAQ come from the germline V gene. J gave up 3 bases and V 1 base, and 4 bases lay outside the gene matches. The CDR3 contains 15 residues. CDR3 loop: CASSLGGDRVYEQYF. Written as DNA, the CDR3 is TGTGCCAGCAGCTTAGGAGGGGACAGGGTCTACGAGCAGTACTTC.

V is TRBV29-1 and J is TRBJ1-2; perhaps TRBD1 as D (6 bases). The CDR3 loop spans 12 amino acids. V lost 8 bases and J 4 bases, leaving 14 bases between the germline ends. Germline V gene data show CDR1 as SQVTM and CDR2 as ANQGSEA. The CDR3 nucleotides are TGCAGCACCAACAGGGAGGGCTATGGCTACACCTTC. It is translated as CSTNREGYGYTF.

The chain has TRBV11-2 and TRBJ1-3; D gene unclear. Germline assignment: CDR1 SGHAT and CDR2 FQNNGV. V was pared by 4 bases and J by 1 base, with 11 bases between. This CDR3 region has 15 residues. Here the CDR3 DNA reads TGTGCCAGCAGCTCAATACGGGGTTCTGGAAACACCATATATTTT. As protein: CASSSIRGSGNTIYF.

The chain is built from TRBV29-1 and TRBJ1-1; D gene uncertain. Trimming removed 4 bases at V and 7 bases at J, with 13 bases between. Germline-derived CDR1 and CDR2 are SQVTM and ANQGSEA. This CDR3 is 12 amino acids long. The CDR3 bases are TGCAGCGTTGTGCGGCAGCTAAATGAAGCTTTCTTT. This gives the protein CSVVRQLNEAFF.

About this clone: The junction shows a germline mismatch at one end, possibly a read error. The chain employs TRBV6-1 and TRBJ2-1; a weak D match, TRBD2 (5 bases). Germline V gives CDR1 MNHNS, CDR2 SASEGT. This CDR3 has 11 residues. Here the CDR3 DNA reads TGTGCCAGCAGTTCAAGCTCCGGGAAAGTCTTC. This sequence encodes CASSSSSGKVF.

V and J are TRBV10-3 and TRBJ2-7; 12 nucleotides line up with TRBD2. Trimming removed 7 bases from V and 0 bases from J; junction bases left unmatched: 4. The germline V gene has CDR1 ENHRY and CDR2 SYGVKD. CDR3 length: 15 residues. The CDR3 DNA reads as TGTGCCATCAAGGCTAGCGGGAGGGCCTCCTACGAGCAGTACTTC. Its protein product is CAIKASGRASYEQYF.

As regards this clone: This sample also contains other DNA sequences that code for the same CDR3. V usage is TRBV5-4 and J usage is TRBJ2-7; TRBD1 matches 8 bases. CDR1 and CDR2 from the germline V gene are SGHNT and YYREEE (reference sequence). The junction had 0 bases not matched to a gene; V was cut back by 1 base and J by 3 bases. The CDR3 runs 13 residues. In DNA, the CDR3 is TGTGCCAGCAGCTTGACAGGGGGCTACGAGCAGTACTTC. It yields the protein CASSLTGGYEQYF. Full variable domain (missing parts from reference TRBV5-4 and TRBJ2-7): ETGVTQSPTHLIKTRGQQVTLRCSSQSGHNTVSWYQQALGQGPQFIFQYYREEENGRGNFPPRFSGLQFPNYSSELNVNALELDDSALYLCASSLTGGYEQYFGPGTRLTVT.

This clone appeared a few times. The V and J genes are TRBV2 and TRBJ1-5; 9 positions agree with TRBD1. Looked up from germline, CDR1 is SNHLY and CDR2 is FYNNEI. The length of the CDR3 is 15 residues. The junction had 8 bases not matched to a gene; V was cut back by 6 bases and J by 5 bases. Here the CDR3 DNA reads TGTGCCAGCAGGAGAAGGACAGGGGAGGATCAGCCCCAGCATTTT. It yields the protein CASRRRTGEDQPQHF.

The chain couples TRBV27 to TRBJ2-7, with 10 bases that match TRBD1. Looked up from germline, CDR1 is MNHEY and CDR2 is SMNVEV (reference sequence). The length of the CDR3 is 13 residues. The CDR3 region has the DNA TGTGCAACAGGGGACAGGGGTTCCTACGAGCAGTACTTC. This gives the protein CATGDRGSYEQYF.

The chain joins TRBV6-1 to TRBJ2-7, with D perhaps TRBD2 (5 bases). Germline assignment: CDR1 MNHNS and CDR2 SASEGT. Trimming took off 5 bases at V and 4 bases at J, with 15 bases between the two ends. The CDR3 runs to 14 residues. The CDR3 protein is CASSRDLLKYEQYF. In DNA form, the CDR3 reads TGTGCCAGCAGTCGGGATCTACTAAAGTACGAGCAGTACTTC.

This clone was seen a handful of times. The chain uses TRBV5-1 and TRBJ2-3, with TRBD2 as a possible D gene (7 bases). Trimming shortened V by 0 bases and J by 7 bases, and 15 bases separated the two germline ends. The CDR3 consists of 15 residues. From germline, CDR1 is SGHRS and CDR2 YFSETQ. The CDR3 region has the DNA TGCGCCAGCAGCTTGGAGGGGGGGGAATTGAATACGCAGTATTTT. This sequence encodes CASSLEGGELNTQYF.

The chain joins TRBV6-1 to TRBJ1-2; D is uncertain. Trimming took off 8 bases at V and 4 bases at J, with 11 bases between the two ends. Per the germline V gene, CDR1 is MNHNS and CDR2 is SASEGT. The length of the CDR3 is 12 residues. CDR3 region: CASGGPPYGYTF. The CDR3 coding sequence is TGTGCCAGCGGAGGGCCCCCCTATGGCTACACCTTC.

The CDR3 region is CASSLGGVIYEQYF. Here the CDR3 DNA reads TGTGCCAGCAGCTTAGGGGGAGTGATCTACGAGCAGTACTTC. The chain combines TRBV11-2 with TRBJ2-7, with D maybe TRBD2 (5 bases). The ends were cut back, 1 base at V and 3 bases at J, with 10 bases in the middle. The CDR3 length is 14 residues. CDR1 is SGHAT and CDR2 is FQNNGV in the germline V gene.

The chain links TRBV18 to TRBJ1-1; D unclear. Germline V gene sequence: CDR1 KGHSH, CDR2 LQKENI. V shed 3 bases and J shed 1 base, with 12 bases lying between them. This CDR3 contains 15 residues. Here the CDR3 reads CASSPDYGRNTEAFF. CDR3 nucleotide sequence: TGTGCCAGCTCACCGGACTACGGACGGAACACTGAAGCTTTCTTT.

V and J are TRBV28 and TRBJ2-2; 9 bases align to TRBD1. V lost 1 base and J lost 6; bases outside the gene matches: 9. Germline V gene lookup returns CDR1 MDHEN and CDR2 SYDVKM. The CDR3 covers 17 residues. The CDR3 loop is CASSLLRTGDSSGELFF. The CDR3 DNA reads TGTGCCAGCAGTTTATTGAGGACAGGGGATAGTTCCGGGGAGCTGTTTTTT.

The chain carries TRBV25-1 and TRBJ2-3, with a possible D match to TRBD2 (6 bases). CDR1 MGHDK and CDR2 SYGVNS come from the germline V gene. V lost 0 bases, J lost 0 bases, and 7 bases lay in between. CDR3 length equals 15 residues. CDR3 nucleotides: TGTGCCAGCAGTGAATACGCGGGGAGCACAGATACGCAGTATTTT. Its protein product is CASSEYAGSTDTQYF.

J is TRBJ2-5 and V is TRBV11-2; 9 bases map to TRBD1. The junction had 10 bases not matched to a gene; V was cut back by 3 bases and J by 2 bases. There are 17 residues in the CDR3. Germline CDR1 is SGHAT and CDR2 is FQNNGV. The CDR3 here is CASSFDPRDREQETQYF. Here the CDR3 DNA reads TGTGCCAGCAGCTTTGACCCCCGGGACAGGGAACAAGAGACCCAGTACTTC.

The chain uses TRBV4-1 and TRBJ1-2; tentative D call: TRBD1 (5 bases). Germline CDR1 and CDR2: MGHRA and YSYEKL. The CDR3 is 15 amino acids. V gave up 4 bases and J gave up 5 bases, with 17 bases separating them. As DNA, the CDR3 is TGCGCCAGCAGCCCATTAACGACAGTCGATTATGGCTACACCTTC. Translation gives CASSPLTTVDYGYTF.

CDR3 protein: CASKRLPNEKLFF. DNA of the CDR3: TGTGCCAGCAAGAGGCTGCCTAATGAAAAACTGTTTTTT. This chain connects TRBV7-9 to TRBJ1-4, with unresolved D. The V gene's germline CDR1 is SEHNR and CDR2 FQNEAQ (reference sequence). V was clipped by 7 bases and J by 3 bases, with 9 bases between them. The CDR3 sequence is 13 residues long.

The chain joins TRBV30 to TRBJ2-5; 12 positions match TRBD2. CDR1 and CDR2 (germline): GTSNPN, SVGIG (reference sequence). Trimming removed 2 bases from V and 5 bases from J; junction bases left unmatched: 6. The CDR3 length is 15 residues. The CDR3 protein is CAWSPTSGRSETQYF. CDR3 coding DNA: TGTGCCTGGAGTCCCACTAGCGGGAGGAGTGAGACCCAGTACTTC.

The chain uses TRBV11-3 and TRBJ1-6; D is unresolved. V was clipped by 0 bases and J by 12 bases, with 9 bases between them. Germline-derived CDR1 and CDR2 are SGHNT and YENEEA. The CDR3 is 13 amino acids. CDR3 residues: CASSLDGREPLHF. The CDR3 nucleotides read TGTGCCAGCAGCTTAGATGGGAGGGAACCCCTCCACTTT.

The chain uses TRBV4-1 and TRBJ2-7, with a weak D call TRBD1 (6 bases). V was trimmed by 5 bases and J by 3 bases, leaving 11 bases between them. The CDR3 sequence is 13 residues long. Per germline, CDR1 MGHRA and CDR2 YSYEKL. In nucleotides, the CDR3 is TGCGCCAGCAGCGCCGGGACAAACTACGAGCAGTACTTC. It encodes CASSAGTNYEQYF.

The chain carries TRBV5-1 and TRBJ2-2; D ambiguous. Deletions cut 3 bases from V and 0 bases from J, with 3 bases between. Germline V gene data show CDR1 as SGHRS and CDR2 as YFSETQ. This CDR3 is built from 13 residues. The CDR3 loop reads CASSSSNTGELFF. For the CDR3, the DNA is TGCGCCAGCAGCTCTTCGAACACCGGGGAGCTGTTTTTT.

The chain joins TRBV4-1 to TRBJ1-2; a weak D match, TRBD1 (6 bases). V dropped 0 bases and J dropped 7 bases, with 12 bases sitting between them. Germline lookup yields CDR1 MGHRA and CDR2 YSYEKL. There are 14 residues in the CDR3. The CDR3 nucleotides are TGCGCCAGCAGCCAAGATCAGGGGCCGGGTGGCTACACCTTC. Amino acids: CASSQDQGPGGYTF.

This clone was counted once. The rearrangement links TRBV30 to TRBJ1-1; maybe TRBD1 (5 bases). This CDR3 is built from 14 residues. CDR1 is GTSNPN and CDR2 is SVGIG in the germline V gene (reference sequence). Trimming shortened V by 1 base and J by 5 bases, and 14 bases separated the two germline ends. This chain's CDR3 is CAWSEGWRGTEAFF. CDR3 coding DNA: TGTGCCTGGAGTGAGGGGTGGAGGGGTACTGAAGCTTTCTTT.